The TCR beta chain under discussion was sequenced for a study of blood T cells in healthy people across ages. A second roughly 6 to 12 cycle PCR used barcoded and J-beta primers. TCRdb ran MiXCR on the 5' RACE reads and lists one entry per CDR3 protein. The sample has about 650,000 distinct CDR3 sequences, roughly 32% seen once; the top ten hold over 15%. They isolated at least 7 million PBMCs from each sample. Germline V CDR1 and CDR2: MNHEY, SVGAGI. This CDR3 is built from 17 residues. Losses at the gene ends were 0 bases for V and 11 bases for J; bases not matched to a gene: 14. Overall study findings and caveats: Roughly linear declines in TCR beta diversity per million T cells occurred with age.

This clonotype has a count of ten or more. Its target is unknown. A much larger clone is a single base away; this may be a read error. The sample was blood. The J gene is TRBJ2-5, the V gene TRBV6-5, with TRBD2 matching 11 bases. The receptor was isolated from a woman of 80 years or more in good health. As DNA, the CDR3 is TGTGCCAGCAGTTACTCCTCACTAACTAGCGGGAGCAATGAGCAGTACTTC. Translation gives CASSYSSLTSGSNEQYF.